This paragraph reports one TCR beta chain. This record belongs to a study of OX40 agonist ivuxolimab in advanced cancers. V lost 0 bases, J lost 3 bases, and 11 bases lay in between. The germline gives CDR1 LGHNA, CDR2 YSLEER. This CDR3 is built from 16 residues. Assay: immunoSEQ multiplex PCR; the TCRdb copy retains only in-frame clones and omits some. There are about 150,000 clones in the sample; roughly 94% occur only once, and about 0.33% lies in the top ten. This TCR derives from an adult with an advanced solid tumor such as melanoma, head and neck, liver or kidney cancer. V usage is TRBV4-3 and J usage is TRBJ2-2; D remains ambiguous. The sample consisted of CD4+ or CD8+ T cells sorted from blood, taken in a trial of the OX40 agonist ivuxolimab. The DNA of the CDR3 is TGCGCCAGCAGCCAAGAGAACCTAGGCGACACCGGGGAGCTGTTTTTT. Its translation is CASSQENLGDTGELFF.